The 2 T cell receptor beta chains below come from one sample, sequenced in a study of control samples from healthy donors and cancer patients. Generated by immunoSEQ multiplex PCR, the TCRdb table keeps only in-frame clones and is missing some. The sample comprises some 100,000 clones, 80% to 90% of which are singletons, and approximately 8.4% rests with the top ten. The specimen was blood. All receptors come from a man younger than 40 in good health.

V usage is TRBV6-1 and J usage is TRBJ2-7; D may be TRBD1 (6 bases). V was clipped by 4 bases and J by 2 bases, with 18 bases between them. The CDR3 runs to 16 residues. Germline V gives CDR1 MNHNS, CDR2 SASEGT. Here the CDR3 reads CASSVGLRGPTYEQYV. In DNA, the CDR3 is TGTGCCAGCAGTGTAGGACTCAGGGGACCCACCTACGAGCAGTACGTC.

The V and J genes are TRBV9 and TRBJ2-5; D possibly uses TRBD1 or TRBD2 (6 bases each). This CDR3 comprises 15 residues. Germline loops: CDR1 SGDLS, CDR2 YYNGEE. V was cut by 1 base and J by 3 bases, with 13 bases left in between. DNA of the CDR3: TGTGCCAGCAGCGTATCATGGGGGGCCAAAGAGACCCAGTACTTC. It specifies CASSVSWGAKETQYF.